The present T cell receptor (beta chain) was sequenced within a study of identical twins. Germline V gene sequence: CDR1 PRHDT, CDR2 FYEKMQ (reference sequence). The CDR3 length is 18 residues. Trimming removed 5 bases from V and 6 bases from J; junction bases left unmatched: 18. Notes on this clonotype: Its antigen remains unknown.

Everyone who donated was a healthy Caucasian. cDNA molecules carried unique molecular identifiers, and template switching added a universal primer site. TCRdb recomputed calls from the 5' RACE reads with MiXCR, one row per CDR3 protein. The repertoire holds some 300,000 distinct CDR3 sequences, with roughly 12% as singletons. Findings and limits, study-wide: The abundant beta clonotypes from cord blood had fewer insertions, and memory repertoires had none of this. Twin-shared out-of-frame alpha sequences showed excess low generation probability.

The data also belong to a second study, concerning yellow fever vaccine responses in identical twins.

The chain employs TRBV13 and TRBJ2-2; 7 bases are shared with TRBD2. Sequenced material: CD8+ T cells sorted from blood. This sequence was found in a woman aged 18-29 years in good health. DNA for the CDR3: TGTGCCAGCAGCCCAACGGACGGGGGGAGCCCTGAACCCGGGGAGCTGTTTTTT. Amino acids: CASSPTDGGSPEPGELFF.